This T cell receptor (beta chain) was found in a study of T cell responses to AZD1222 COVID-19 vaccine. This CDR3 is built from 16 residues. Looked up from germline, CDR1 is WSHSY and CDR2 is SAAADI. The ends lost 4 bases at V and 3 bases at J; junction bases unmatched: 9. Findings and limits, study-wide: A rise in Spike-specific TCR breadth and depth followed two AZD1222 doses. Among spike-specific TCRs, nearly half reportedly target unmutated variant regions. Spike was spanned by vaccine-associated CD4 TCRs, which were dominant at 160-218 and 743-854. All repertoire sampling was performed exclusively after the peak T cell response.

Using immunoSEQ multiplex PCR, the repertoire was profiled, and TCRdb retains in-frame clones only, with some absent. This table has about 100,000 clones, approximately 91% appearing once. As regards this clone: Antigen unknown.

The sequences come from peripheral blood, collected on day 0 of AZD1222 vaccination. The clonotype originates from an adult in good health. The rearrangement joins TRBV10-2 to TRBJ2-3, with 8 bases lining up with TRBD1. The CDR3 protein is CASSVPGTGGTDTQYF. CDR3 DNA sequence: TGCGCCAGCAGTGTCCCCGGGACAGGAGGAACAGATACGCAGTATTTT.